Below, one TCR beta chain is given with its context. The antigen remains unidentified. The data were obtained in a study of breast tumors, draining lymph nodes, adjacent tissues. TCRdb reprocessed the multiplex PCR reads via MiXCR and lists one record per CDR3 protein. The repertoire holds 200,000 to 250,000 distinct CDR3 sequences, under 35% seen once, with 3% to 4% in the top ten. General study findings and limits: Tumor and nontumor repertoires were significantly more similar in luminal-like than in basal-like breast cancer. That most tumor T cells come from lymph nodes remained unproven. Compared with lymph nodes, tumors were less diverse; compared with nontumor tissue, more.

CDR3 size: 17 residues. Germline V lookup: CDR1 KGHDR, CDR2 SFDVKD. After removal of 11 bases from V and 7 bases from J, the junction contained 20 bases not matched to a gene. The lymph nodes were axillary draining lymph nodes from breast cancer patients. The V call is TRBV24-1, the J call TRBJ2-1; 9 nucleotides line up with TRBD2. This clonotype originated in a female donor with breast cancer. Some clones in this sample may be carry-over from other donors' samples. Sequenced: axillary lymph node tissue. CDR3 nucleotide sequence: TGTGCCAGCTCACGGACCGGACGGGCGGGGGGGACGAATGAGCAGTTCTTC. Translated, it gives CASSRTGRAGGTNEQFF.